The clone carrying this TCR beta chain was counted a few times. Its antigen is undetermined. RNA transcripts served as the template for amplifying TCR beta CDR3 regions. First-round RT-PCR targeting the TCR CDR3 was performed with the HTBI primer set. TCRdb fed the multiplex PCR reads into MiXCR, producing one record per CDR3 protein. In the table there are about 380,000 distinct CDR3 sequences, more than 12% of which are singletons. This entry belongs to a study of T cells in Graves' hyperthyroidism and ophthalmopathy. Study results and caveats: Blood also carried most thyroid clonotypes expanded above 0.001. Median prediction lead before ophthalmopathy onset was 6.5 months with the model.

The V gene's germline CDR1 is SGHTA and CDR2 FQGTGA. V lost 5 bases, J lost 4 bases, and 8 bases lay in between. CDR3 length: 13 amino acids. Sample: blood. This TCR came from a woman in her thirties with Graves' ophthalmopathy. The rearrangement uses TRBV7-3 and TRBJ2-2; no definite D call. The CDR3 is CASSHDPTGELFF. The CDR3, as DNA: TGTGCCAGCAGCCACGATCCCACCGGGGAGCTGTTTTTT.